Below are 29 T cell receptor beta chains sequenced from a single sample in a study of T-cell reconstitution after alpha-beta-depleted transplantation in children (TCRdb year 2016). The treatment or condition label on this specimen signifies: allogeneic hematopoietic cell transplantation with graft depleted of TCRalphabeta T cells and CD19 B cells. The library relied on PCR. Sequencing instrument: Illumina HiSeq 2500. TCR libraries were prepared with molecular barcoding, using unique molecular identifiers to normalize TCRbeta repertoire quantification. TCRdb applied fastp at Q25 and MiXCR to the public reads, then kept only in-frame beta chains. Every CDR3 protein is listed once, alongside the most common genes and DNA of its rows. This sample gives about 440,000 distinct CDR3 sequences in total; approximately 41% of them show up just once. The ten largest clones add up to 27% of the sample. This specimen was PBMCs, taken before TCRalphabeta/CD19-depleted stem cell transplant. Every receptor here comes from a girl aged 2-10 years with aplastic anemia, due to receive a stem cell transplant.

This clonotype was seen a handful of times. The chain is built from TRBV5-1 and TRBJ2-7, with TRBD1 matching over 7 bases. With V trimmed by 3 bases and J by 2 bases, 5 bases remained unmatched. Germline CDR1 SGHRS, CDR2 YFSETQ. This CDR3 region has 14 residues. The CDR3 loop is CASSSLTGTYEQYF. The CDR3 DNA reads TGCGCCAGCAGCTCCTTGACAGGGACCTACGAGCAGTACTTC.

The chain recombines TRBV7-2 with TRBJ2-7; 9 bases are shared with TRBD2. The CDR3 sequence is 18 residues long. Germline V gene data show CDR1 as SGHTA and CDR2 as FQGNSA. J lost 1 base, V lost 0 bases, and 10 bases had no gene match. Here the CDR3 reads CASSLADLAGPESYEQYF. CDR3 DNA sequence: TGTGCCAGCAGCTTAGCGGACCTAGCGGGGCCCGAATCCTACGAGCAGTACTTC.

The rearrangement joins TRBV13 to TRBJ2-4, with D possibly matching TRBD2 (7 bases). Trimming removed 5 bases from V and 3 bases from J, with 17 bases in between. This CDR3 is built from 16 residues. Germline V gene lookup returns CDR1 PRHDT and CDR2 FYEKMQ (reference sequence). The CDR3 DNA sequence: TGTGCCAGCAGCCTCCTAGGGGGGGCGGTCAAAAACATTCAGTACTTC. Encoded protein: CASSLLGGAVKNIQYF.

The chain combines TRBV28 with TRBJ1-1; D may be TRBD1 (6 bases). Per the germline V gene, CDR1 is MDHEN and CDR2 is SYDVKM. The CDR3 extends over 14 amino acids. Trimming pared 3 bases from V and 3 bases from J, leaving 11 bases between. This CDR3 is CASSFFEGDTEAFF. The CDR3 DNA reads as TGTGCCAGCAGTTTTTTTGAGGGGGACACTGAAGCTTTCTTT.

This clonotype was detected ten times or more. The J gene is TRBJ2-5, the V gene TRBV20-1; 7 bases align to TRBD1. With V trimmed by 6 bases and J by 2 bases, 6 bases remained unmatched. The CDR3 covers 13 residues. Germline loops: CDR1 DFQATT, CDR2 SNEGSKA (reference sequence). This CDR3 is CSAPGQTQETQYF. The DNA of the CDR3 is TGCAGTGCCCCGGGACAGACGCAAGAGACCCAGTACTTC.

V gene TRBV6-2 or TRBV6-3 combines with J gene TRBJ2-2; perhaps TRBD2 as D (6 bases). The CDR3 sequence is 18 residues long. V was shortened by 5 bases and J by 0 bases, with 19 bases between the two germline ends. The germline V gene has CDR1 MNHEY and CDR2 SVGEGT. CDR3 amino acids: CASSPNLARSANTGELFF. CDR3 coding DNA: TGTGCCAGCAGTCCCAATCTAGCGCGAAGCGCGAACACCGGGGAGCTGTTTTTT.

V and J are TRBV28 and TRBJ2-3; a weak D match, TRBD2 (6 bases). This CDR3 spans 16 amino acids. Germline assignment: CDR1 MDHEN and CDR2 SYDVKM. V lost 10 bases and J 0 bases, leaving 20 bases between the germline ends. The CDR3 coding sequence is TGTGCCACTACCTGGGGCGGAGGGGTGAGCACAGATACGCAGTATTTT. Its translation is CATTWGGGVSTDTQYF.

This chain's CDR3 is CASSFGSGTGVRGYTF. CDR3 bases: TGTGCCAGCAGCTTTGGTTCCGGGACAGGGGTGAGAGGCTACACCTTC. V is TRBV5-8 and J is TRBJ1-2; 10 bases map to TRBD1. Per germline, CDR1 SGHTS and CDR2 YDEGEE. The CDR3 totals 16 residues. V shed 2 bases, J shed 8 bases, and the junction held 12 bases outside the gene matches.

V usage is TRBV27 and J usage is TRBJ1-1; TRBD1 might be the D (6 bases). V lost 3 bases to trimming and J lost 0 bases, with 14 bases between them. Germline values: CDR1 MNHEY, CDR2 SMNVEV (reference sequence). CDR3 length: 16 amino acids. CDR3 coding DNA: TGTGCCAGCAGTTTTAGGGGGAGCGTCATGAACACTGAAGCTTTCTTT. This sequence encodes CASSFRGSVMNTEAFF.

This clonotype appeared a few times. The chain uses TRBV3-1 and TRBJ2-5, with a tentative D call TRBD2 (6 bases). The length of the CDR3 is 13 residues. The germline V gene encodes CDR1 LGHDT and CDR2 YNNKEL (reference sequence). V shed 6 bases and J shed 5 bases, with 13 bases lying between them. The CDR3 reads CASRSTRGETQYF. CDR3 sequence (DNA): TGTGCCAGCAGATCGACTCGGGGGGAGACCCAGTACTTC.

The chain's CDR3 is CASGRGDTEAFF. CDR3 DNA: TGTGCCAGCGGGCGAGGGGACACTGAAGCTTTCTTT. The V gene is TRBV28, the J gene TRBJ1-1; TRBD1 is a possible D gene (5 bases). Germline loops: CDR1 MDHEN, CDR2 SYDVKM. The CDR3 has 12 residues. Trimming stripped 8 bases from V and 3 bases from J, with 10 bases between.

The chain has TRBV9 and TRBJ2-1; tentative D call: TRBD1 (5 bases). This CDR3 has 13 amino acids. CDR1 is SGDLS and CDR2 is YYNGEE in the germline V gene. Between the trimmed V and J ends, which lost 2 bases and 10 bases, there was a span of 13 bases. CDR3 amino acids: CASSVGTGTEQFF. The CDR3 DNA is TGTGCCAGCAGCGTCGGTACAGGAACCGAGCAGTTCTTC. The whole variable domain, remainder taken from reference TRBV9 and TRBJ2-1, is DSGVTQTPKHLITATGQRVTLRCSPRSGDLSVYWYQQSLDQGLQFLIQYYNGEERAKGNILERFSAQQFPDLHSELNLSSLELGDSALYFCASSVGTGTEQFFGPGTRLTVL.

The table lists this clonotype with many counts. The chain uses TRBV27 and TRBJ1-1, with 8 bases that match TRBD1. In germline, CDR1 is MNHEY, CDR2 SMNVEV (reference sequence). The trim removed 5 bases at V and 1 base at J, leaving 6 bases unmatched. The CDR3 contains 15 residues. CDR3 sequence reads: CASSPQTGANTEAFF. The CDR3 DNA follows: TGTGCCAGCAGTCCGCAGACAGGGGCGAACACTGAAGCTTTCTTT.

This clonotype was recorded many times. V usage is TRBV5-6 and J usage is TRBJ1-5, with a possible D match to TRBD1 (6 bases). V shed 2 bases and J shed 5 bases, with 11 bases lying between them. Germline loops: CDR1 SGHDT, CDR2 YYEEEE. The CDR3 totals 14 residues. The CDR3 coding sequence is TGTGCCAGCAGCTTAGGAGGGGGGGATCAGCCCCAGCATTTT. Its protein is CASSLGGGDQPQHF.

This clonotype was detected only a few times. The chain is built from TRBV25-1 and TRBJ1-4; TRBD1 matches 8 bases. Trimming took 6 bases from V and 3 from J; bases not matched to a gene: 0. The CDR3 runs 13 residues. The V gene's germline CDR1 is MGHDK and CDR2 SYGVNS. The chain's CDR3 is CASRGQANEKLFF. The CDR3 region has the DNA TGTGCCAGCAGGGGACAGGCTAATGAAAAACTGTTTTTT.

V usage is TRBV5-6 and J usage is TRBJ2-1, with D perhaps matching TRBD1 (5 bases). V lost 2 bases, J lost 5 bases, and 17 bases lay in between. The germline V gene encodes CDR1 SGHDT and CDR2 YYEEEE. The length of the CDR3 is 16 residues. The CDR3 spells CASSFIQGESDNEQFF. The CDR3 DNA reads as TGTGCCAGCAGCTTCATTCAGGGCGAAAGCGACAATGAGCAGTTCTTC.

This clonotype was seen ten or more times. The chain couples TRBV6-2 or TRBV6-3 to TRBJ2-1, with 8 bases lining up with TRBD2. The CDR3 runs 15 residues. Germline assignment: CDR1 MNHEY and CDR2 SVGEGT. V was pared by 2 bases and J by 2 bases, with 2 bases of the junction left unmatched. CDR3 region: CASSYGSGTYNEQFF. CDR3 coding DNA: TGTGCCAGCAGTTACGGTAGCGGGACCTACAATGAGCAGTTCTTC.

The chain joins TRBV6-5 to TRBJ2-1, with a tentative D call TRBD1 (6 bases). The germline CDR1 and CDR2 sequences are MNHEY and SVGAGI. The V and J ends lost 0 bases and 1 base respectively, with 16 bases between them. There are 18 residues in the CDR3. CDR3 coding DNA: TGTGCCAGCAGTTACTCACGCAGGGGAAGGAGTTCCTACAATGAGCAGTTCTTC. Residues: CASSYSRRGRSSYNEQFF.

Many counts were recorded for this clonotype. V is TRBV20-1 and J is TRBJ2-1; a weak D match, TRBD1 (5 bases). The V gene lost 0 bases and the J gene lost 10 bases, with 19 bases spanning the gap. CDR1 is DFQATT and CDR2 is SNEGSKA in the germline V gene (reference sequence). This CDR3 has 15 amino acids. The CDR3 DNA is TGCAGTGCTAGAGATCCCCTCTGGGGCCGTCGAGAGCAGTTCTTC. Its protein is CSARDPLWGRREQFF.

V and J are TRBV5-5 and TRBJ2-3; D may be TRBD1 (6 bases). Germline CDR1 reads SGHKS; CDR2 reads YYEKEE (reference sequence). The length of the CDR3 is 14 residues. Deletions cut 3 bases from V and 2 bases from J, with 10 bases between. The CDR3: CASSSGAITDTQYF. CDR3 bases: TGTGCCAGCAGCTCAGGGGCGATCACAGATACGCAGTATTTT.

This clonotype has just one count. This chain connects TRBV7-2 to TRBJ1-2; TRBD1 is a possible D gene (5 bases). Germline loops: CDR1 SGHTA, CDR2 FQGNSA. Trimming pared 6 bases from V and 4 bases from J, leaving 9 bases between. This CDR3 has 12 amino acids. The CDR3 protein is CASSPGIYGYTF. The CDR3 nucleotides are TGTGCCAGCAGTCCAGGGATCTATGGCTACACCTTC.

This clonotype came up many times. The chain employs TRBV28 and TRBJ2-1, with a tentative D call TRBD2 (6 bases). Trimming stripped 6 bases from V and 1 base from J, with 7 bases between. The germline gives CDR1 MDHEN, CDR2 SYDVKM. This CDR3 comprises 13 residues. Here the CDR3 reads CASRLASYNEQFF. DNA for the CDR3: TGTGCCAGCAGGCTAGCGTCCTACAATGAGCAGTTCTTC.

This clonotype was counted only a few times. V usage is TRBV20-1 and J usage is TRBJ2-5; D not certain. The V gene lost 3 bases and the J gene lost 4 bases, with 9 bases spanning the gap. The CDR3 runs to 12 residues. The germline gives CDR1 DFQATT, CDR2 SNEGSKA (reference sequence). In nucleotides, the CDR3 is TGCAGTGCTAGGAGTAGCCGAGAGACCCAGTACTTC. This gives the protein CSARSSRETQYF.

V usage is TRBV7-2 and J usage is TRBJ2-1; perhaps TRBD1 as D (6 bases). Germline loops: CDR1 SGHTA, CDR2 FQGNSA. Trimming pared 2 bases from V and 8 bases from J, leaving 7 bases between. CDR3 length equals 12 residues. CDR3 region: CASSLQGYEQFF. CDR3 in DNA: TGTGCCAGCAGCTTACAGGGGTATGAGCAGTTCTTC.

The rearrangement links TRBV27 to TRBJ1-2, with 7 bases aligning to TRBD1. Looked up from germline, CDR1 is MNHEY and CDR2 is SMNVEV (reference sequence). The CDR3 totals 14 residues. J gave up 2 bases and V 9 bases, and 9 bases lay outside the gene matches. DNA for the CDR3: TGTGCCAGTAAAATACAACAGGGGAACTATGGCTACACCTTC. Its translation: CASKIQQGNYGYTF.

The chain uses TRBV20-1 and TRBJ2-5, with D possibly being TRBD2 (5 bases). Trimming removed 1 base from V and 3 bases from J, with 12 bases in between. CDR1 and CDR2 (germline): DFQATT, SNEGSKA (reference sequence). The CDR3 contains 14 residues. The CDR3 sequence is CSARVTGKKETQYF. For the CDR3, the DNA is TGCAGTGCTAGAGTGACGGGAAAAAAAGAGACCCAGTACTTC.

The chain recombines TRBV7-6 with TRBJ2-1; TRBD1 or TRBD2 may be the D gene (6 bases each). The CDR3 length is 15 residues. V lost 5 bases and J lost 7, with 18 bases in between. CDR1 and CDR2 (germline): SGHVS, FNYEAQ. The CDR3 bases are TGTGCCAGCAGCGGGGGGCGGCGCCCTATGAATGAGCAGTTCTTC. Residues: CASSGGRRPMNEQFF.

The rearrangement links TRBV28 to TRBJ2-3; D might be TRBD1 or TRBD2, each matching 6 bases. V lost 6 bases to trimming and J lost 2 bases, with 18 bases between them. The CDR3 loop spans 16 amino acids. Germline CDR1 reads MDHEN; CDR2 reads SYDVKM. The CDR3 sequence: CASSTRRGAHTDTQYF. Written as DNA, the CDR3 is TGTGCCAGCAGCACAAGGAGGGGGGCCCACACAGATACGCAGTATTTT.

This clonotype was found a few times. In DNA form, the CDR3 reads TGTGCCAGCAGAAGGGACAGGCCCTATGCGTCGTTTAACACTGAAGCTTTCTTT. This gives the protein CASRRDRPYASFNTEAFF. The chain carries TRBV28 and TRBJ1-1; 8 bases match TRBD1. J gave up 2 bases and V 6 bases, and 17 bases lay outside the gene matches. This CDR3 has 18 amino acids. Germline V CDR1 and CDR2: MDHEN, SYDVKM.